The subject of this entry is one T cell receptor (beta chain). This specimen comes from a study of blood T cell repertoires in COVID-19. In the original processing: Nucleated cell number was recorded as an estimate derived from reference gene primer amplification. Profiled with immunoSEQ multiplex PCR; TCRdb holds only in-frame clones, not every one. Clone size and the V and J calls come from that table; the DNA yielded D and trimming. The sample consists of some 200,000 clones, about 86% of them appearing once. The CDR3 covers 19 residues. V was cut by 4 bases and J by 6 bases, with 27 bases left in between. Germline CDR1 reads SGHAT; CDR2 reads FQNNGV.

Sequenced material: peripheral blood. This TCR derives from a man aged 25-45 years with active or convalescent COVID-19. This chain uses TRBV11-2 with TRBJ2-2; tentatively, D is TRBD2 (6 bases). In DNA form, the CDR3 reads TGTGCCAGCAGCTCTCCGGGACTCACCCATGTCACGAGACCCGGGGAGCTGTTTTTT. It translates to CASSSPGLTHVTRPGELFF.